These 6 T cell receptor beta chains originate from one sample sequenced in a study of early T cells in non-severe SARS-CoV-2 infection. TCRdb recomputed calls from the 5' RACE reads with MiXCR, one row per CDR3 protein. The sample gives more than 20,000 distinct CDR3 sequences, approximately 4.4% of which show up once; about 4% is in the top ten. The sequenced material came from whole blood. The receptors here all came from an adult who was a healthcare worker with PCR-confirmed SARS-CoV-2 infection or an uninfected control (not recorded which).

This clonotype was detected ten times or more. This chain links TRBV29-1 with TRBJ2-1, with D possibly matching TRBD2 (5 bases). The CDR3 runs 14 residues. Per germline, CDR1 SQVTM and CDR2 ANQGSEA. Deletions cut 4 bases from V and 3 bases from J, with 13 bases between. CDR3 residues: CSVASGSRYNEQFF. In DNA, the CDR3 is TGCAGCGTTGCCAGTGGGAGCCGCTACAATGAGCAGTTCTTC.

This clonotype has at least ten counts. V usage is TRBV3-1 and J usage is TRBJ2-3; 9 bases agree with TRBD2. V was clipped by 4 bases and J by 2 bases; unmatched bases: 7. The CDR3 sequence is 16 residues long. Germline V CDR1 and CDR2: LGHDT, YNNKEL (reference sequence). The CDR3 region is CASSPWSSGTTDTQYF. CDR3 nucleotide sequence: TGTGCCAGCAGCCCCTGGTCTAGCGGGACCACAGATACGCAGTATTTT.

This clonotype was counted many times. V gene TRBV27 combines with J gene TRBJ1-5; no clear D. Per the germline V gene, CDR1 is MNHEY and CDR2 is SMNVEV (reference sequence). Deletions cut 3 bases from V and 1 base from J, with 16 bases between. This CDR3 contains 17 residues. The chain's CDR3 is CASSFNSPRSSNQPQHF. The CDR3, as DNA: TGTGCCAGCAGTTTCAACAGCCCTCGGTCGAGCAATCAGCCCCAGCATTTT.

This clonotype was recorded many times. The J gene is TRBJ2-5, the V gene TRBV12-3 or TRBV12-4; D unclear. V was trimmed by 8 bases and J by 1 base, leaving 8 bases between them. The CDR3 is 12 residues long. The CDR3 reads CASAAAQETQYF. The CDR3 DNA reads TGTGCCAGCGCGGCGGCCCAAGAGACCCAGTACTTC.

In its sample, this clonotype was seen many times. The genes are TRBV9 and TRBJ2-1; TRBD1 aligns across 8 bases. With 0 bases clipped from V and 5 bases from J, the junction kept 4 bases outside the gene matches. CDR1 is SGDLS, CDR2 YYNGEE, per germline. This CDR3 region has 15 residues. The CDR3 DNA reads as TGTGCCAGCAGCGTAGTGGGGACAGGCCACAATGAGCAGTTCTTC. Translating it yields CASSVVGTGHNEQFF.

In this sample, this clonotype turned up many times. The chain couples TRBV7-9 to TRBJ2-1; 10 positions agree with TRBD1. The CDR3 length is 20 residues. The germline V gene has CDR1 SEHNR and CDR2 FQNEAQ (reference sequence). J was trimmed by 10 bases and V by 3 bases; bases with no gene match: 24. CDR3 amino acids: CASSLRVDRGPIGSFREQFF. The CDR3 DNA reads TGTGCCAGCAGCTTGAGGGTCGACAGGGGGCCAATCGGGTCTTTCCGGGAGCAGTTCTTC.